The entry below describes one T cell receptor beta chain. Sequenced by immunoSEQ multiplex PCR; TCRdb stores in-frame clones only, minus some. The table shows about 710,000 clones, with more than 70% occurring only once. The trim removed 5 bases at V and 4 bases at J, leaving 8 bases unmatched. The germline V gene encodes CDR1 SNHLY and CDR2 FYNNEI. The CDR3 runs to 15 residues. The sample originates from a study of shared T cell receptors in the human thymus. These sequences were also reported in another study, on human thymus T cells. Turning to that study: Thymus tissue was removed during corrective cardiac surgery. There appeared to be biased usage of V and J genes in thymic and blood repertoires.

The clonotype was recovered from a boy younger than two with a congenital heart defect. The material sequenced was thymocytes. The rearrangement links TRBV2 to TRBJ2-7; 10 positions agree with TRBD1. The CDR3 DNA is TGTGCCAGCAGTACTCCCGGGACAGGGGATTACGAGCAGTACTTC. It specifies CASSTPGTGDYEQYF. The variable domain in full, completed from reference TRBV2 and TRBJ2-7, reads EPEVTQTPSHQVTQMGQEVILRCVPISNHLYFYWYRQILGQKVEFLVSFYNNEISEKSEIFDDQFSVERPDGSNFTLKIRSTKLEDSAMYFCASSTPGTGDYEQYFGPGTRLTVT.